This passage covers 27 T cell receptor beta chains from one sample sequenced in a study of a mutant IDH1 vaccine in newly diagnosed glioma. TCRdb keeps only in-frame clones here, not all; method: immunoSEQ multiplex PCR. Of tens of thousands of clones in the sample, approximately 86% were seen once. This sample's time point: baseline, week 1 (first vaccination visit). Treatment meaning: pre-vaccination baseline after standard-of-care therapy. This specimen consisted of PBMCs, obtained from a glioma patient treated with radiotherapy, temozolomide or both. These receptors were taken from a man between 25 and 39 years old with glioma.

The chain is built from TRBV5-1 and TRBJ2-3; 7 nucleotides align to TRBD2. Germline lookup yields CDR1 SGHRS and CDR2 YFSETQ. After removal of 4 bases from V and 0 bases from J, the junction contained 5 bases not matched to a gene. The CDR3 extends over 15 amino acids. The DNA of the CDR3 is TGCGCCAGCAGCCCGAGGACTAGTAGCACAGATACGCAGTATTTT. Protein: CASSPRTSSTDTQYF.

The gene calls are TRBV5-6 and TRBJ1-4; 8 nucleotides line up with TRBD1. CDR1 is SGHDT, CDR2 YYEEEE, per germline. V lost 0 bases and J lost 3; bases outside the gene matches: 4. CDR3 length equals 16 residues. This CDR3 is CASSLGRGRSNEKLFF. CDR3 bases: TGTGCCAGCAGCTTGGGCAGGGGGCGGTCTAATGAAAAACTGTTTTTT.

This clone has a handful of counts. The chain recombines TRBV4-2 with TRBJ1-1; D remains unclear. Looked up from germline, CDR1 is LGHNA and CDR2 is YNFKEQ. Trimming pared 2 bases from V and 7 bases from J, leaving 11 bases between. The CDR3 sequence is 13 residues long. CDR3 DNA: TGTGCCAGCAGCCAACAGTACGAGAGTGAAGCTTTCTTT. Its protein is CASSQQYESEAFF.

V gene TRBV5-4 combines with J gene TRBJ2-7; TRBD2 agrees at 13 bases. This CDR3 contains 14 residues. With V trimmed by 4 bases and J by 4 bases, 2 bases remained unmatched. Germline V lookup: CDR1 SGHNT, CDR2 YYREEE (reference sequence). CDR3 bases: TGTGCCAGCAGCCTGACTAGCGGGGGGTACGAGCAGTACTTC. Protein sequence: CASSLTSGGYEQYF.

The DNA of the CDR3 is TGTGCCACCAGACTAGCGGGGGGGCCTTATCATGTGGGAGGAGAGACCCAGTACTTC. Translation gives CATRLAGGPYHVGGETQYF. This chain links TRBV15 with TRBJ2-5; 13 bases align to TRBD2. V shed 6 bases, J shed 4 bases, and the junction held 17 bases outside the gene matches. The CDR3 loop spans 19 amino acids. CDR1 and CDR2 from the germline V gene are LNHNV and YYDKDF (reference sequence).

This clone was seen just once. The gene calls are TRBV30 and TRBJ1-6; no clear D gene. Deletions cut 4 bases from V and 3 bases from J, with 7 bases between. Germline CDR1 GTSNPN, CDR2 SVGIG (reference sequence). The CDR3 runs to 13 residues. The CDR3: CAWNADYNSPLHF. The CDR3 DNA follows: TGTGCCTGGAATGCTGACTATAATTCACCCCTCCACTTT.

The chain combines TRBV6-6 with TRBJ2-7; D unclear. V gave up 2 bases and J gave up 3 bases, with 11 bases separating them. The CDR3 loop spans 14 amino acids. Germline V lookup: CDR1 MNHNY, CDR2 SVGAGI (reference sequence). CDR3 amino acids: CASSYRLESYEQYF. CDR3 DNA: TGTGCCAGCAGTTACCGCCTCGAGAGCTACGAGCAGTACTTC.

The rearrangement links TRBV27 to TRBJ2-1, with a tentative D call TRBD1 (6 bases). CDR3 length equals 18 residues. Trimming cost V 6 bases and J 9 bases, with 30 bases left between them. CDR1 is MNHEY, CDR2 SMNVEV, per germline (reference sequence). The CDR3 DNA sequence: TGTGCCAGCAGCGCAAGGCCCCGGACAGTCGGGATTTTGTCTGAGCAGTTCTTC. Residues: CASSARPRTVGILSEQFF.

The chain is built from TRBV5-1 and TRBJ1-1; the D gene is possibly TRBD1 (6 bases). The V and J ends lost 4 bases and 1 base respectively, with 11 bases between them. This CDR3 comprises 14 residues. Germline assignment: CDR1 SGHRS and CDR2 YFSETQ. CDR3 region: CASSKGQRNTEAFF. DNA of the CDR3: TGCGCCAGCAGCAAAGGACAGCGGAACACTGAAGCTTTCTTT.

This clone turned up a few times. The chain carries TRBV6-5 and TRBJ1-4; tentatively, D is TRBD1 (5 bases). This CDR3 is built from 14 residues. Trimming cost V 11 bases and J 6 bases, with 19 bases left between them. Germline-derived CDR1 and CDR2 are MNHEY and SVGAGI. The CDR3 loop reads CAARRGGSDEKLFF. CDR3 coding DNA: TGTGCCGCCCGACGGGGGGGAAGCGATGAAAAACTGTTTTTT.

This chain uses TRBV19 with TRBJ2-1, with D possibly matching TRBD1 (6 bases). The V end lost 4 bases, the J end lost 1 base, and 17 bases lay between the germline ends. Germline V gene sequence: CDR1 LNHDA, CDR2 SQIVND (reference sequence). The CDR3 length is 17 residues. CDR3 coding DNA: TGTGCCAGTAGTAGGGTCCAGGGGCCTTCTTCCTACAATGAGCAGTTCTTC. Its protein product is CASSRVQGPSSYNEQFF.

This clone appeared once. The J gene is TRBJ2-7, the V gene TRBV7-9; 10 bases are a match to TRBD1. The CDR3 has 14 residues. Germline trimming cut 5 bases from V and 3 bases from J; bases unmatched to any gene: 4. Germline V gives CDR1 SEHNR, CDR2 FQNEAQ (reference sequence). CDR3 amino acids: CASSQDRGFYEQYF. CDR3 nucleotides: TGTGCCAGCAGCCAGGACAGGGGGTTCTACGAGCAGTACTTC.

This chain links TRBV10-2 with TRBJ2-3; 7 bases are a match to TRBD1. Per the germline V gene, CDR1 is WSHSY and CDR2 is SAAADI. CDR3 length: 17 amino acids. The V and J ends lost 3 bases and 0 bases, in that order; junction bases with no gene match: 9. The CDR3: CASSEYPTGISTDTQYF. In DNA, the CDR3 is TGCGCCAGCAGTGAATACCCGACAGGGATAAGCACAGATACGCAGTATTTT.

The table lists this clone with a count of one. The CDR3 DNA sequence: TGTGCCAGCAGCTCACGGGGAGATCTTGGCTACACCTTC. It yields the protein CASSSRGDLGYTF. The V call is TRBV5-6, the J call TRBJ1-2; D is undetermined. This CDR3 region has 13 residues. V gave up 3 bases and J gave up 7 bases, with 13 bases separating them. Germline V gene lookup returns CDR1 SGHDT and CDR2 YYEEEE.

The chain links TRBV2 to TRBJ2-1, with a weak D call TRBD2 (6 bases). Per the germline V gene, CDR1 is SNHLY and CDR2 is FYNNEI. CDR3 length: 15 residues. V lost 4 bases to trimming and J lost 4 bases, with 14 bases between them. The CDR3 reads CASSGGDGEYNEQFF. CDR3 bases: TGTGCCAGCAGTGGGGGGGATGGGGAGTACAATGAGCAGTTCTTC.

The V call is TRBV5-4, the J call TRBJ2-1; 8 bases match TRBD2. Losses at the gene ends were 4 bases for V and 5 bases for J; bases not matched to a gene: 5. CDR3 length: 14 residues. Germline V gene lookup returns CDR1 SGHNT and CDR2 YYREEE (reference sequence). The CDR3: CASSPGGPNNEQFF. The CDR3 coding sequence is TGTGCCAGCAGCCCGGGGGGGCCGAACAATGAGCAGTTCTTC.

This clone was seen only once. V is TRBV7-9 and J is TRBJ2-3; D may be TRBD1 (5 bases). The CDR3 totals 15 residues. V shed 5 bases and J shed 4 bases, with 16 bases lying between them. Germline CDR1 SEHNR, CDR2 FQNEAQ (reference sequence). CDR3 region: CASSPKGQGADTQYF. The CDR3 nucleotides are TGTGCCAGCAGCCCAAAGGGGCAGGGCGCAGATACGCAGTATTTT.

The chain employs TRBV5-6 and TRBJ1-1, with a possible D match to TRBD1 (5 bases). Looked up from germline, CDR1 is SGHDT and CDR2 is YYEEEE. The CDR3 contains 13 residues. V was shortened by 2 bases and J by 1 base, with 6 bases between the two germline ends. CDR3 sequence: CASSFGQNTEAFF. CDR3 coding DNA: TGTGCCAGCAGCTTCGGACAGAACACTGAAGCTTTCTTT.

This clone was seen once. This chain connects TRBV25-1 to TRBJ1-3; D unclear. From germline, CDR1 is MGHDK and CDR2 SYGVNS. The CDR3 has 15 residues. Trimming took off 5 bases at V and 4 bases at J, with 15 bases between the two ends. Here the CDR3 reads CASSKGGPGGNTIYF. DNA for the CDR3: TGTGCCAGCAGTAAAGGTGGTCCGGGGGGAAACACCATATATTTT.

This clone is termed medium-sized. This chain links TRBV28 with TRBJ2-1, with 10 bases lining up with TRBD2. The CDR3 runs 15 residues. Germline V gene data show CDR1 as MDHEN and CDR2 as SYDVKM. V was clipped by 5 bases and J by 4 bases; unmatched bases: 5. The CDR3 DNA follows: TGTGCCAGCAGTAAAGCGGGGGGGCCGTACAATGAGCAGTTCTTC. It translates to CASSKAGGPYNEQFF.

CDR3 in amino acids: CASSWGGASGTQYF. Here the CDR3 DNA reads TGTGCCAGCAGCTGGGGGGGGGCTTCTGGTACGCAGTATTTT. J is TRBJ2-3 and V is TRBV5-8; possible D gene TRBD2, 7 bases. Trimming removed 3 bases from V and 8 bases from J, with 16 bases in between. The CDR3 contains 14 residues. Germline V gene sequence: CDR1 SGHTS, CDR2 YDEGEE.

There are a few counts of this clone. V is TRBV2 and J is TRBJ1-2, with TRBD1 identical over 11 bases. CDR1 and CDR2 (germline): SNHLY, FYNNEI. CDR3 length equals 16 residues. Trimming cost V 6 bases and J 5 bases; bases outside gene matches: 11. This chain's CDR3 is CASSGHRTGGQYGYTF. The CDR3 region has the DNA TGTGCCAGCAGCGGCCACAGGACAGGGGGCCAATATGGCTACACCTTC. The complete variable domain, with remaining parts taken from reference TRBV2 and TRBJ1-2, reads EPEVTQTPSHQVTQMGQEVILRCVPISNHLYFYWYRQILGQKVEFLVSFYNNEISEKSEIFDDQFSVERPDGSNFTLKIRSTKLEDSAMYFCASSGHRTGGQYGYTFGSGTRLTVV.

This sequence joins TRBV28 and TRBJ2-7; 10 positions match TRBD1. Germline assignment: CDR1 MDHEN and CDR2 SYDVKM. V gave up 7 bases and J gave up 5 bases; unmatched junction bases: 8. The CDR3 is 14 residues long. The CDR3 is CASKPDRGPNEQYF. As DNA, the CDR3 is TGTGCCAGCAAACCTGACAGGGGGCCTAACGAGCAGTACTTC.

The chain uses TRBV9 and TRBJ1-1; the D is unclear. This CDR3 is built from 15 residues. The V gene's germline CDR1 is SGDLS and CDR2 YYNGEE. V lost 0 bases to trimming and J lost 0 bases, with 9 bases between them. The CDR3 loop is CASSVVVGLNTEAFF. CDR3 bases: TGTGCCAGCAGCGTAGTCGTAGGTCTGAACACTGAAGCTTTCTTT. Full variable domain (remainder filled in from reference TRBV9 and TRBJ1-1): DSGVTQTPKHLITATGQRVTLRCSPRSGDLSVYWYQQSLDQGLQFLIQYYNGEERAKGNILERFSAQQFPDLHSELNLSSLELGDSALYFCASSVVVGLNTEAFFGQGTRLTVV.

The V gene is TRBV6-1, the J gene TRBJ2-7, with D unresolved. In germline, CDR1 is MNHNS, CDR2 SASEGT. CDR3 length equals 12 residues. The V end was cut by 6 bases, the J end by 4 bases, with 10 bases between. The CDR3 reads CASRGMQYEQYF. DNA for the CDR3: TGTGCCAGCAGGGGGATGCAATACGAGCAGTACTTC.

The rearrangement joins TRBV7-9 to TRBJ2-7; D possibly uses TRBD1 or TRBD2 (5 bases each). The CDR3 runs 14 residues. Trimming took off 0 bases at V and 2 bases at J, with 8 bases between the two ends. Germline CDR1 and CDR2: SEHNR and FQNEAQ (reference sequence). DNA for the CDR3: TGTGCCAGCAGCTTAGCGAGGGGCACCTACGAGCAGTACTTC. Translation gives CASSLARGTYEQYF. Combining the CDR3 with reference TRBV7-9 and TRBJ2-7 gives the whole variable domain DTGVSQNPRHKITKRGQNVTFRCDPISEHNRLYWYRQTLGQGPEFLTYFQNEAQLEKSRLLSDRFSAERPKGSFSTLEIQRTEQGDSAMYLCASSLARGTYEQYFGPGTRLTVT.

V is TRBV2 and J is TRBJ2-5, with 12 bases aligning to TRBD2. V was clipped by 5 bases and J by 5 bases; unmatched bases: 6. The length of the CDR3 is 15 residues. CDR1 SNHLY and CDR2 FYNNEI come from the germline V gene. CDR3 nucleotide sequence: TGTGCCAGCAGTCGAACTAGCGGGGGGTTTGAGACCCAGTACTTC. Translating it yields CASSRTSGGFETQYF.